This T cell receptor (beta chain) is drawn from a study of metastatic and nonmetastatic thyroid tumors. Across the study: Repertoire data that came from the blood and tumor or nodule tissue of malignant and benign thyroid patients were compared.

TCRdb used MiXCR to call clones anew from the PCR reads. This table has under 25,000 clones, 27% appearing once. The germline gives CDR1 LGHNA, CDR2 YNFKEQ. The CDR3 is 14 amino acids. V was pared by 0 bases and J by 8 bases, with 8 bases between. Patients had received no treatment of any kind before thyroid surgery. The source is a female donor with papillary thyroid cancer or a benign thyroid nodule (not recorded which). Some clones in this sample may be carry-over from other donors' samples. The sample taken for sequencing was blood. This chain links TRBV4-2 with TRBJ1-6, with D possibly being TRBD1 (5 bases). Here the CDR3 DNA reads TGTGCCAGCAGCCAAGACAGGGAGTATTCACCCCTCCACTTT. Translation gives CASSQDREYSPLHF.